Listed here are 15 T cell receptor beta chains from one sample, sequenced in a study of shared clonotypes between healthy human individuals. Cells designated naive CD8 were CD45RO-negative and were positively selected for CCR7, with terminally differentiated effector memory CD45RA+ cells excluded. Generated by immunoSEQ multiplex PCR, the TCRdb table keeps only in-frame clones and is missing some. The data hold about 580,000 clones, with roughly 98% observed a single time. The sequenced material came from naive CD8+ T cells sorted from blood. The source is a man aged 30 to 39 in good health.

The chain joins TRBV9 to TRBJ2-3; 13 nucleotides agree with TRBD2. The CDR3 totals 17 residues. Germline trimming cut 0 bases from V and 4 bases from J; bases unmatched to any gene: 5. Germline values: CDR1 SGDLS, CDR2 YYNGEE. As DNA, the CDR3 is TGTGCCAGCAGCGTAGCCCGGACTAGCGGGAGCCCAGATACGCAGTATTTT. Its protein product is CASSVARTSGSPDTQYF.

The chain couples TRBV19 to TRBJ1-1, with 9 bases fitting TRBD1. V lost 10 bases to trimming and J lost 4 bases; unmatched junction nucleotides: 7. Germline values: CDR1 LNHDA, CDR2 SQIVND (reference sequence). CDR3 length equals 13 residues. CDR3 coding DNA: TGTGCCACCCGGGACAGGGCGGGCACTGAAGCTTTCTTT. Translated, it gives CATRDRAGTEAFF.

The J gene is TRBJ2-5, the V gene TRBV2; 8 bases map to TRBD2. This CDR3 comprises 17 residues. Germline CDR1 and CDR2: SNHLY and FYNNEI. With V trimmed by 3 bases and J by 1 base, 10 bases remained unmatched. The chain's CDR3 is CASSDGVSGGTQETQYF. CDR3 in DNA: TGTGCCAGCAGTGATGGTGTGAGCGGGGGCACCCAAGAGACCCAGTACTTC. Supplemented by reference TRBV2 and TRBJ2-5, the full variable domain reads EPEVTQTPSHQVTQMGQEVILRCVPISNHLYFYWYRQILGQKVEFLVSFYNNEISEKSEIFDDQFSVERPDGSNFTLKIRSTKLEDSAMYFCASSDGVSGGTQETQYFGPGTRLLVL.

The rearrangement joins TRBV11-2 to TRBJ2-7, with no clear D. This CDR3 is built from 15 residues. Germline assignment: CDR1 SGHAT and CDR2 FQNNGV. V was shortened by 3 bases and J by 0 bases, with 12 bases between the two germline ends. The CDR3 spells CASSFHKGSSYEQYF. The CDR3 coding sequence is TGTGCCAGCAGCTTTCACAAGGGTAGCTCCTACGAGCAGTACTTC.

Of note for this clone: This sample includes further DNA sequences coding for the same CDR3. This sequence joins TRBV6-5 and TRBJ2-1, with a possible D match to TRBD2 (6 bases). Per the germline V gene, CDR1 is MNHEY and CDR2 is SVGAGI. V was cut by 6 bases and J by 3 bases, with 9 bases left in between. This CDR3 is built from 13 residues. The CDR3 DNA reads as TGTGCCAGCAGCCCCGGGGGCTACAATGAGCAGTTCTTC. Translation: CASSPGGYNEQFF.

The chain recombines TRBV7-9 with TRBJ2-1; a weak D match, TRBD2 (6 bases). Germline CDR1 SEHNR, CDR2 FQNEAQ (reference sequence). Trimming removed 2 bases at V and 2 bases at J, with 10 bases between. This CDR3 has 15 amino acids. CDR3 amino acids: CASSLQAGAYNEQFF. CDR3 DNA: TGTGCCAGCAGCTTACAAGCGGGCGCCTACAATGAGCAGTTCTTC.

This sequence joins TRBV27 and TRBJ1-1; 8 positions match TRBD1. CDR3 length: 15 residues. V gave up 8 bases and J gave up 4 bases; unmatched junction bases: 12. Per germline, CDR1 MNHEY and CDR2 SMNVEV (reference sequence). DNA of the CDR3: TGTGCCAGCCGAACCTGGGGACAGGCAATCACTGAAGCTTTCTTT. Its translation: CASRTWGQAITEAFF.

The chain uses TRBV13 and TRBJ2-7; D not resolved. V lost 5 bases to trimming and J lost 7 bases, with 15 bases between them. This CDR3 spans 13 amino acids. Germline V lookup: CDR1 PRHDT, CDR2 FYEKMQ (reference sequence). CDR3 DNA: TGTGCCAGCAGCGCCGGGCGAGCCCTGGAGCAGTACTTC. It encodes CASSAGRALEQYF.

The V call is TRBV30, the J call TRBJ2-7; D remains unclear. The CDR3 is 12 amino acids. V was pared by 0 bases and J by 5 bases, with 8 bases between. The V gene's germline CDR1 is GTSNPN and CDR2 SVGIG (reference sequence). The DNA for the CDR3 is TGTGCCTGGAGTGTCGGGCTGAACGAGCAGTACTTC. Protein product: CAWSVGLNEQYF.

This clone was seen a single time. This rearrangement joins TRBV10-1 to TRBJ2-2; 8 bases are a match to TRBD1. The J segment lost 5 bases and the V segment lost 9 bases, leaving 11 bases of the junction unmatched. CDR3 length: 15 residues. Germline V gene data show CDR1 as WNHNN and CDR2 as SYGVQD (reference sequence). CDR3 in amino acids: CARENRGTLTGELFF. CDR3 bases: TGCGCCAGGGAGAACAGGGGGACGTTGACCGGGGAGCTGTTTTTT.

V is TRBV2 and J is TRBJ2-7, with no clear D. Between the trimmed V and J ends, which lost 0 bases and 5 bases, there was a span of 5 bases. The V gene's germline CDR1 is SNHLY and CDR2 FYNNEI. The CDR3 covers 12 residues. The DNA of the CDR3 is TGTGCCAGCAGTGAAGCGCTGCACGAGCAGTACTTC. It encodes CASSEALHEQYF.

The chain combines TRBV11-3 with TRBJ2-2; D possibly matches TRBD1 or TRBD2 (6 bases each). Trimming pared 6 bases from V and 5 bases from J, leaving 10 bases between. CDR3 length: 13 residues. In germline, CDR1 is SGHNT, CDR2 YENEEA. This CDR3 reads CASSQGGTGELFF. Written as DNA, the CDR3 is TGTGCCAGCAGTCAAGGGGGGACCGGGGAGCTGTTTTTT.

The chain couples TRBV9 to TRBJ2-1, with D tentatively TRBD2 (5 bases). The CDR3 totals 14 residues. Germline loops: CDR1 SGDLS, CDR2 YYNGEE. V lost 2 bases, J lost 8 bases, and 14 bases lay in between. This CDR3 reads CASSVSGSGDEQFF. The CDR3, as DNA: TGTGCCAGCAGCGTTTCGGGGAGTGGGGATGAGCAGTTCTTC.

This chain joins TRBV5-1 and TRBJ2-2; 15 nucleotides agree with TRBD2. Germline CDR1 is SGHRS and CDR2 is YFSETQ. V was clipped by 2 bases and J by 6 bases; unmatched bases: 5. This CDR3 is built from 17 residues. CDR3 residues: CASSFGLAGGMPGELFF. Written as DNA, the CDR3 is TGCGCCAGCAGCTTCGGACTAGCGGGAGGGATGCCCGGGGAGCTGTTTTTT. The full variable domain, in which reference TRBV5-1 and TRBJ2-2 provide the parts outside the CDR3, is KAGVTQTPRYLIKTRGQQVTLSCSPISGHRSVSWYQQTPGQGLQFLFEYFSETQRNKGNFPGRFSGRQFSNSRSEMNVSTLELGDSALYLCASSFGLAGGMPGELFFGEGSRLTVL.

This sequence joins TRBV6-1 and TRBJ1-5, with a tentative D call TRBD1 (5 bases). CDR1 is MNHNS, CDR2 SASEGT, per germline. Trimming shortened V by 0 bases and J by 4 bases, and 13 bases separated the two germline ends. The CDR3 loop spans 16 amino acids. CDR3 in DNA: TGTGCCAGCAGTGAAGCGCTTCGTAGGGGAAATCAGCCCCAGCATTTT. As protein: CASSEALRRGNQPQHF.